One and the same sample provided the 14 T cell receptor beta chains below, sequenced in a study of Ad26.COV2.S vaccination and SARS-CoV-2 variants. The treatment was: 15 to 20 received Ad26.COV2.S at low or high dose, single or two shots; roughly 5 received placebo; per-sample allocation not given. At day 63 after the first vaccine or placebo injection, samples were drawn. The protocol was immunoSEQ multiplex PCR, while the TCRdb copy is restricted to in-frame clones and leaves out a portion. The data contain about 280,000 clones, approximately 89% of them singletons. The sample in question was peripheral blood, obtained in a trial of Ad26.COV2.S vaccine versus placebo. These receptors originate from a person between 18 and 59 years old who received the Ad26.COV2.S COVID-19 vaccine or a placebo.

The sample holds one count of this clone. The chain couples TRBV4-1 to TRBJ2-3; 10 bases are a match to TRBD2. The junction had 5 bases not matched to a gene; V was cut back by 2 bases and J by 3 bases. This CDR3 spans 16 amino acids. CDR1 and CDR2 from the germline V gene are MGHRA and YSYEKL. CDR3 DNA sequence: TGCGCCAGCAGCCAACAAGCGGGAGGGTTGACAGATACGCAGTATTTT. This sequence encodes CASSQQAGGLTDTQYF.

The chain uses TRBV4-2 and TRBJ1-4; D is perhaps TRBD1 (6 bases). The CDR3 consists of 16 residues. Germline V CDR1 and CDR2: LGHNA, YNFKEQ. The germline V and J ends were trimmed by 4 bases and 8 bases, with 20 bases remaining between them. CDR3 nucleotide sequence: TGTGCCAGCAGCCTTCTCCTAGGGGGGTCAGAAGAAAAACTGTTTTTT. Translated: CASSLLLGGSEEKLFF.

This chain links TRBV11-2 with TRBJ1-1, with D possibly TRBD1 on 5 matching bases. The CDR3 spans 15 residues. The V end was cut by 1 base, the J end by 5 bases, with 14 bases between. Germline V gene data show CDR1 as SGHAT and CDR2 as FQNNGV. The CDR3 sequence is CASSLAGQGGTEAFF. CDR3 DNA: TGTGCCAGCAGCTTAGCGGGTCAGGGTGGGACTGAAGCTTTCTTT. Full variable domain (missing parts from reference TRBV11-2 and TRBJ1-1): EAGVAQSPRYKIIEKRQSVAFWCNPISGHATLYWYQQILGQGPKLLIQFQNNGVVDDSQLPKDRFSAERLKGVDSTLKIQPAKLEDSAVYLCASSLAGQGGTEAFFGQGTRLTVV.

This clone was recorded at least ten times. The chain employs TRBV19 and TRBJ1-2; D might be TRBD1 (6 bases). Germline V gives CDR1 LNHDA, CDR2 SQIVND (reference sequence). Trimming stripped 8 bases from V and 8 bases from J, with 27 bases between. The CDR3 covers 16 residues. CDR3 in amino acids: CASRPTRGQQPWGYTF. DNA for the CDR3: TGTGCCAGTCGCCCCACCCGTGGACAGCAACCATGGGGCTACACCTTC.

The gene calls are TRBV6-5 and TRBJ2-7, with D possibly matching TRBD2 (5 bases). Trimming removed 7 bases at V and 1 base at J, with 14 bases between. CDR1 MNHEY and CDR2 SVGAGI come from the germline V gene. This CDR3 region has 14 residues. The CDR3 here is CASNLAIGSYEQYF. The CDR3 region has the DNA TGTGCCAGCAATCTAGCTATCGGTTCCTACGAGCAGTACTTC.

V usage is TRBV13 and J usage is TRBJ2-2; 9 nucleotides line up with TRBD1. This CDR3 is built from 19 residues. The V segment lost 5 bases and the J segment 0 bases; nucleotides outside the gene matches: 13. Per germline, CDR1 PRHDT and CDR2 FYEKMQ (reference sequence). Here the CDR3 reads CASSASPGQGLSNTGELFF. The CDR3 coding sequence is TGTGCCAGCAGCGCATCTCCGGGACAGGGTCTATCGAACACCGGGGAGCTGTTTTTT.

The J gene is TRBJ1-1, the V gene TRBV12-3 or TRBV12-4, with 10 bases aligning to TRBD1. CDR3 length: 13 amino acids. The V gene end was trimmed by 7 bases and the J gene end by 4 bases; junction bases not matched to a gene: 3. In DNA, the CDR3 is TGTGCCAGCACCAGGACAGGGGGCACTGAAGCTTTCTTT. This sequence encodes CASTRTGGTEAFF.

The chain recombines TRBV10-3 with TRBJ2-1, with D possibly TRBD1 on 6 matching bases. V was shortened by 7 bases and J by 7 bases, with 14 bases between the two germline ends. Germline assignment: CDR1 ENHRY and CDR2 SYGVKD. This CDR3 is 13 amino acids long. CDR3: CAIMSDSWNEQFF. The DNA of the CDR3 is TGTGCCATCATGTCGGACAGTTGGAATGAGCAGTTCTTC.

This chain joins TRBV28 and TRBJ1-2, with D unresolved. V was clipped by 5 bases and J by 9 bases, with 13 bases between them. The CDR3 extends over 12 amino acids. Germline-derived CDR1 and CDR2 are MDHEN and SYDVKM. CDR3 in DNA: TGTGCCAGCAGTCCAGAAGAACGCAGCTACACCTTC. Encoded protein: CASSPEERSYTF.

V usage is TRBV29-1 and J usage is TRBJ1-2; TRBD1 matches at 10 bases. Germline values: CDR1 SQVTM, CDR2 ANQGSEA. The length of the CDR3 is 14 residues. Germline trimming cut 3 bases from V and 7 bases from J; bases unmatched to any gene: 8. CDR3 DNA sequence: TGCAGCGTTGATTCCGGGACAGGGGTCCGTGGCTACACCTTC. It codes for CSVDSGTGVRGYTF.

This clone appeared a single time. The V and J genes are TRBV28 and TRBJ1-6; TRBD1 might be the D (5 bases). The CDR3 sequence is 14 residues long. With 7 bases removed from V and 4 bases from J, the gap between germline ends came to 11 bases. The germline V gene has CDR1 MDHEN and CDR2 SYDVKM. The CDR3 DNA follows: TGTGCCAGCACCTCCCAGGGATATAATTCACCCCTCCACTTT. Its translation: CASTSQGYNSPLHF. The full variable domain, with the rest looked up from reference TRBV28 and TRBJ1-6, is DVKVTQSSRYLVKRTGEKVFLECVQDMDHENMFWYRQDPGLGLRLIYFSYDVKMKEKGDIPEGYSVSREKKERFSLILESASTNQTSMYLCASTSQGYNSPLHFGNGTRLTVT.

This chain uses TRBV7-8 with TRBJ2-7; the D gene is possibly TRBD1 (6 bases). The CDR3 is 18 residues long. V lost 6 bases and J 3 bases, leaving 27 bases between the germline ends. CDR1 and CDR2 from the germline V gene are SGHVS and FQNEAQ. The DNA for the CDR3 is TGTGCCAGCAGGGGGGCCGGGGCCGCGTTTCTTTCCTTCTACGAGCAGTACTTC. It yields the protein CASRGAGAAFLSFYEQYF. The full variable domain, completed using reference TRBV7-8 and TRBJ2-7, is GAGVSQSPRYKVAKRGQDVALRCDPISGHVSLFWYQQALGQGPEFLTYFQNEAQLDKSGLPSDRFFAERPEGSVSTLKIQRTQQEDSAVYLCASRGAGAAFLSFYEQYFGPGTRLTVT.

The chain carries TRBV7-8 and TRBJ2-5; 10 bases are shared with TRBD2. The CDR3 covers 14 residues. The J segment lost 5 bases and the V segment lost 5 bases, leaving 5 bases of the junction unmatched. Germline V lookup: CDR1 SGHVS, CDR2 FQNEAQ. The CDR3 nucleotides read TGTGCCAGCAGCCCGTATAGCGGGAGGGAGACCCAGTACTTC. Its protein product is CASSPYSGRETQYF. The full variable domain, in which reference TRBV7-8 and TRBJ2-5 provide the parts outside the CDR3, is GAGVSQSPRYKVAKRGQDVALRCDPISGHVSLFWYQQALGQGPEFLTYFQNEAQLDKSGLPSDRFFAERPEGSVSTLKIQRTQQEDSAVYLCASSPYSGRETQYFGPGTRLLVL.

This chain uses TRBV19 with TRBJ1-5; D perhaps matches TRBD1 (5 bases). Trimming took off 9 bases at V and 5 bases at J, with 11 bases between the two ends. CDR3 length: 12 amino acids. The germline V gene encodes CDR1 LNHDA and CDR2 SQIVND (reference sequence). The CDR3 region is CASRGADQPQHF. The CDR3 nucleotides read TGTGCCAGCCGAGGGGCGGATCAGCCCCAGCATTTT.